One and the same sample provided the 6 T cell receptor beta chains below, sequenced in a study of T cells expressing NK-cell markers. Reprocessing the 5' RACE reads, TCRdb reports a single entry for every CDR3 protein and omits DNA. The repertoire table contains about 460,000 distinct CDR3 sequences. Sequenced input: blood T cells: a sorted CD56 or NKG2C T cell subset, CD4+ or CD8+ T cells, or bulk PBMC T cells (not recorded which). The receptors were gathered from a woman aged 50 to 60 in good health.

The V and J genes are TRBV28 and TRBJ1-5. Germline CDR1 MDHEN, CDR2 SYDVKM. There are 15 residues in the CDR3. CDR3 in amino acids: CASSPTILASQPQHF.

This rearrangement joins TRBV6-5 to TRBJ2-5; TCRdb designates TRBD2, a call that cannot be tested without DNA. Looked up from germline, CDR1 is MNHEY and CDR2 is SVGAGI. The CDR3 sequence is 15 residues long. The CDR3 region is CASRLGGLAGETQYF.

This chain links TRBV20-1 with TRBJ1-5; with no DNA, the TCRdb D assignment of TRBD1 cannot be verified. The CDR3 is 14 residues long. Germline V gene sequence: CDR1 DFQATT, CDR2 SNEGSKA (reference sequence). The CDR3 spells CSVGRGARGQPQHF.

This sequence joins TRBV18 and TRBJ2-5; TCRdb outputs TRBD2, but without DNA this stays unchecked. The CDR3 is 21 residues long. CDR1 and CDR2 (germline): KGHSH, LQKENI. The CDR3 sequence: CASSPPVRGKTSGSPQETQYF.

The chain combines TRBV3-1 with TRBJ1-6. The CDR3 is made up of 15 amino acids. Germline values: CDR1 LGHDT, CDR2 YNNKEL (reference sequence). The CDR3 protein is CASSQDPGYNSPLHF.

The rearrangement joins TRBV7-8 to TRBJ2-7. Germline V gene sequence: CDR1 SGHVS, CDR2 FQNEAQ. The CDR3 spans 13 residues. CDR3: CASRSRGAYEQYF.